The following is a TCR beta chain sequence with its context. This receptor's antigen is unknown. No much larger clone exists at a distance of one base, and base qualities are not known. Using the deep immunoSEQ assay, TCR CDR3 regions were amplified from genomic DNA by multiplex PCR. For each cell subset, the extracted genomic DNA was distributed evenly across all wells of several immunoSEQ 96-well plates, and each plate served as one replicate. For sorted subsets, approximately 190 ng of genomic DNA, equivalent to roughly 30,000 T cell genomes, went into each replicate PCR. Purified libraries were quantified with a Qubit 3.0 fluorometer, sized on a Bioanalyzer 2100, and re-quantified with the KAPA Library Quantification kit. Every immunoSEQ 96-well plate was sequenced on a dedicated single-read 150-cycle Illumina NextSeq 550 flow cell. The authors processed their data as follows. Because the immunoSEQ output held only junctional sequences and lacked quality scores, the filtering could not match the filtering applied to full-length reads. To assign V/J genes and CDR3, sequences were annotated using PyIR, a Python wrapper for IgBLAST v1.9, with IMGT germline references. Reads were removed for weak V/J assignments (E-value above 1e-6), missing CDR3, stop codons, out-of-frame junctions, or ambiguous translated residues. V3J clonotypes were defined as sequences sharing an identical inferred V gene, J gene, and CDR3 amino acid sequence. Percentage overlap between repertoires was calculated by dividing the number of shared unique clonotypes by the size of the smaller repertoire. Repertoire richness was assessed with RTK rarefaction, the Chao1 estimator, and Recon v2.1 estimates of unobserved clonotypes. Generation probabilities for all TCRbeta clonotypes obtained by the gDNA method from four donors were computed using OLGA. TCRdb's version of the immuneACCESS table is confined to in-frame rearrangements and falls short of the full clone set. An unresolved V gene accounts for under half of the shortfall where checked; the remainder is of unknown origin. V, J and clone size are those of that table, while D and trimming were read from the DNA. This sample is represented by about 580,000 clones; nearly 98% of them were singletons. 0.3% of the sample lies in the top ten.

For the CD8 naive samples, CD45RO-negative cells were positively selected for CCR7, yielding a CD45RA+CCR7+ population from which TemRA cells were excluded. The donors were healthy, HIV-negative adults who had no recently reported acute infections or vaccinations. Only Caucasian adults living in Nashville, Tennessee, USA were represented among the donors. After blood collection by leukapheresis, PBMCs were isolated using Ficoll-Histopaque density gradient centrifugation and then cryopreserved in the vapor phase of liquid nitrogen. Analytical flow cytometry was used to check the purity and quantity of every magnetically sorted T cell population. From each sorted fraction, genomic DNA was isolated and quantified by UV absorbance on a Nanodrop 2000c. This record belongs to a study of shared clonotypes between healthy human individuals (dated by TCRdb to the early 2020s). Regarding the complete study: The cohort comprised a couple of women and a few men aged 18 to 49 years. Per donor, three plates each were used for CD4 naive and CD4 memory, two for CD8 naive, and one for CD8 memory. Blood TCR repertoires of about five healthy adults were deeply sequenced to estimate repertoire size and the extent of clonotype sharing between individuals. Libraries were prepared and TCR repertoires were sequenced by different laboratories using diverse techniques, in order to increase sequencing depth and limit assay-specific biases. Leukapheresis yielded between about 0.9 and 10 billion PBMCs per donor. Broader findings and caveats from the paper: Incomplete sequencing was indicated by rarefaction of sorted-subset datasets, despite the large sequencing depth. Naive subsets generally had larger estimated clonotype richness than memory subsets did. Because the study included only a small number of donors, the genetic and exposure-history diversity represented was limited. Sharing across several donors was observed for approximately 4.6% of naive CD4, about 3.2% of naive CD8, 2% to 2.5% of memory CD4, and approximately 0.41% of memory CD8 clonotypes. Clonotypes shared by all four sorted-subset donors showed higher generation probabilities than non-shared clonotypes. Pairwise subsampling led to the expectation that sequencing depth would affect the degree of clonotype sharing among donors. Sampling was restricted to blood, and TCR repertoires in tissue are likely to differ from TCR repertoires in blood.

V is cut by 4 bases and J by 0 bases, and the space between the germline ends is 16 bases. CDR1 MNHNS and CDR2 SASEGT are derived from the germline V gene. Counted from cysteine to phenylalanine, this CDR3 has 16 amino acids. Left in the record is the CDR3 DNA by itself, 48 bases read in frame from the first base. This clonotype originated in a man aged 30 to 45 in good health. In this chain, TRBV6-1 is recombined with TRBJ2-7; the best D guess is TRBD1, with 6 bases matching. Sequenced: naive CD8+ T cells sorted from blood. What the cell subset or site label conveys for this sample: CD45RA+CCR7+. The CDR3 region reads CASSAPADRSSYEQYF. At the DNA level, the sequence is TGTGCCAGCAGTGCCCCGGCGGACAGAAGCTCCTACGAGCAGTACTTC.